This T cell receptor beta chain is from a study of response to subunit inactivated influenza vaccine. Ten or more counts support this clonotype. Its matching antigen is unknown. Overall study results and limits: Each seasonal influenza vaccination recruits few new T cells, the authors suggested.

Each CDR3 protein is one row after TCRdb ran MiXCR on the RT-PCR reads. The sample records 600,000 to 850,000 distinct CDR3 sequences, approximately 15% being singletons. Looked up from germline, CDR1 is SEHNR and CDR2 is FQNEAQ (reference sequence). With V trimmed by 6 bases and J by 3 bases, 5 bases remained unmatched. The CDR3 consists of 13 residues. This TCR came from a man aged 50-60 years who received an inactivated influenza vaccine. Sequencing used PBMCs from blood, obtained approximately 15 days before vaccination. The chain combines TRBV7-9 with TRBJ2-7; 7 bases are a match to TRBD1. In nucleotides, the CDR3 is TGTGCCAGCAGTGCCGGGACAGTCTACGAGCAGTACTTC. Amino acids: CASSAGTVYEQYF. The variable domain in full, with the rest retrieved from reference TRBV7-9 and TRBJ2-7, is DTGVSQNPRHKITKRGQNVTFRCDPISEHNRLYWYRQTLGQGPEFLTYFQNEAQLEKSRLLSDRFSAERPKGSFSTLEIQRTEQGDSAMYLCASSAGTVYEQYFGPGTRLTVT.